The T cell receptor beta chain under discussion was sequenced for a study of technical replicates of blood from several donors. The count of this clone is one. A junction end diverges from the germline sequence, so it may reflect a read error. Libraries were prepared by immunoSEQ multiplex PCR; TCRdb keeps only in-frame clonotypes and omits some of them. The data show tens of thousands of clones, with approximately 92% seen just once and 4.1% held by the top ten. The CDR3 loop spans 14 amino acids. CDR1 SGHDT and CDR2 YYEEEE come from the germline V gene. This rearrangement joins TRBV5-6 to TRBJ2-7, with 7 bases aligning to TRBD2. The sequenced sample was PBMCs. The TCR was taken from a human donor in good health. Some clones in this sample may be carry-over from other donors' samples. The CDR3 DNA sequence: TGTGTCAGCAGCTTTTTCGCGGGAGTATTGCGGCAGTACTTC. It encodes CVSSFFAGVLRQYF. The entire variable domain, with the rest obtained from reference TRBV5-6 and TRBJ2-7, is as follows: DAGVTQSPTHLIKTRGQQVTLRCSPKSGHDTVSWYQQALGQGPQFIFQYYEEEERQRGNFPDRFSGHQFPNYSSELNVNALLLGDSALYLCVSSFFAGVLRQYFGPGTRLTVT.